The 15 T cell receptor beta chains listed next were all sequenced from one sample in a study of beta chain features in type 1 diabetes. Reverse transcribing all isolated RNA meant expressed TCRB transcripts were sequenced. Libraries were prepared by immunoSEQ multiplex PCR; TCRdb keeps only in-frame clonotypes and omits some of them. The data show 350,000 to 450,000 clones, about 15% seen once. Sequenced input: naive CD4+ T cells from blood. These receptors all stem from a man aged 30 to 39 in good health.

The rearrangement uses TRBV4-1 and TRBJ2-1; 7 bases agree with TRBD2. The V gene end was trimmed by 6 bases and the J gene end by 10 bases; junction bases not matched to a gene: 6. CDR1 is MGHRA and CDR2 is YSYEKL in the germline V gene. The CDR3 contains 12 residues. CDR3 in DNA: TGCGCCAGCAGAGGGAGGGGTCGGGAGCAGTTCTTC. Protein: CASRGRGREQFF.

The CDR3 sequence: CASSNLAGGADTQYF. The CDR3 DNA reads as TGTGCCAGCAGCAACCTAGCGGGAGGGGCAGATACGCAGTATTTT. The chain couples TRBV2 to TRBJ2-3; TRBD2 matches at 12 bases. Germline loops: CDR1 SNHLY, CDR2 FYNNEI. The trim removed 6 bases at V and 4 bases at J, leaving 5 bases unmatched. The CDR3 extends over 15 amino acids.

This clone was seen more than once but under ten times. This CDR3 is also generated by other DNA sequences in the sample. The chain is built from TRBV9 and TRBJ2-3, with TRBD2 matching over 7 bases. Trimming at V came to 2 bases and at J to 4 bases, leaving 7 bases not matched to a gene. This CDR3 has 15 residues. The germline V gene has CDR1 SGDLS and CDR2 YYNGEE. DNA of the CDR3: TGTGCCAGCAGCGTCGGCGGGAGACGTGCAGATACGCAGTATTTT. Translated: CASSVGGRRADTQYF.

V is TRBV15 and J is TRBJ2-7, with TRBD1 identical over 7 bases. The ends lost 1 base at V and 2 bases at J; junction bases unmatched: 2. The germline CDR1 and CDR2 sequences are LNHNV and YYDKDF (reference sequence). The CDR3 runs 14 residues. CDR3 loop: CATSRGTGAYEQYF. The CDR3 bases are TGTGCCACCAGCAGAGGGACAGGTGCCTACGAGCAGTACTTC.

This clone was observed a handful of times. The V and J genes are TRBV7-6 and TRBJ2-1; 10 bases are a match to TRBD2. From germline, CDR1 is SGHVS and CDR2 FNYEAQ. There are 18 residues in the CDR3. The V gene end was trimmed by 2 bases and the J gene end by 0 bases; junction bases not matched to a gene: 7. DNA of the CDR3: TGTGCCAGCAGCTTAAGGCTAGCGGGGGACTTCTCCTACAATGAGCAGTTCTTC. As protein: CASSLRLAGDFSYNEQFF.

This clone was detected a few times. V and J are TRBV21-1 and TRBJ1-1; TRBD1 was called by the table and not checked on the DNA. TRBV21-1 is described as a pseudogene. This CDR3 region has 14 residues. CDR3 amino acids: CASSRRTGNTEAFF. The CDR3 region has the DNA TGTGCCAGCAGCAGACGGACAGGGAACACTGAAGCTTTCTTT.

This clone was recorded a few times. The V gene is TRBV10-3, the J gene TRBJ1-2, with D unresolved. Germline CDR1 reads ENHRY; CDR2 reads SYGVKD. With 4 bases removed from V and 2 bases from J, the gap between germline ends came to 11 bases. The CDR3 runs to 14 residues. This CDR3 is CAISAGSTNYGYTF. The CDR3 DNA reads TGTGCCATCAGTGCGGGCAGTACCAACTATGGCTACACCTTC.

CDR3 nucleotide sequence: TGCAGCGTTGTTCGAGGAACTAGCAATCAGCCCCAGCATTTT. Protein sequence: CSVVRGTSNQPQHF. The V call is TRBV29-1, the J call TRBJ1-5; D ambiguous. Per germline, CDR1 SQVTM and CDR2 ANQGSEA. Trimming took off 4 bases at V and 0 bases at J, with 10 bases between the two ends. This CDR3 is 14 amino acids long.

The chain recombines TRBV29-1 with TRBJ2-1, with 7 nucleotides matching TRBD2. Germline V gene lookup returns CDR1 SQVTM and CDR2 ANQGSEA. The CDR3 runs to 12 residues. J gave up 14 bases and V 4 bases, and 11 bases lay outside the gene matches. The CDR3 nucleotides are TGCAGCGTTGTGAGGGGCGGAGCGGGGAAGTTCTTC. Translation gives CSVVRGGAGKFF.

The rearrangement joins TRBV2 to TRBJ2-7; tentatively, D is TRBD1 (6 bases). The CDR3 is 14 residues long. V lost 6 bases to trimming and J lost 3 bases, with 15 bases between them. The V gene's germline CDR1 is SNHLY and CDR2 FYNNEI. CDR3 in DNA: TGTGCCAGCAGCTCCTCCGGACAGAACTACGAGCAGTACGTC. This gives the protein CASSSSGQNYEQYV.

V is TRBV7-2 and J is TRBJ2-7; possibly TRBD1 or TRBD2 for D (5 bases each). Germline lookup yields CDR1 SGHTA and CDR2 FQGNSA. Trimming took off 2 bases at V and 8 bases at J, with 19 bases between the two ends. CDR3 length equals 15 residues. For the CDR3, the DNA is TGTGCCAGCAGCTTAAATAATTTGCGAGGGGAGAAGCAGTACTTC. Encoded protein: CASSLNNLRGEKQYF.

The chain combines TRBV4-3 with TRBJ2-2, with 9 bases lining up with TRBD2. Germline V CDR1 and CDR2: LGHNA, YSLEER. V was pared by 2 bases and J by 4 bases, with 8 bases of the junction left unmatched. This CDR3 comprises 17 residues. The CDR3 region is CASSQSWLAGLTGELFF. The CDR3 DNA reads TGCGCCAGCAGCCAATCTTGGCTAGCGGGGCTCACCGGGGAGCTGTTTTTT.

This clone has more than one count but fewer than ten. The CDR3 here is CASSFAKTGGETQYF. The CDR3 DNA is TGCGCCAGCAGCTTTGCAAAGACTGGGGGAGAGACCCAGTACTTC. The rearrangement joins TRBV5-1 to TRBJ2-5, with D possibly being TRBD1 or TRBD2 (5 bases each). CDR3 length: 15 residues. Germline V gene sequence: CDR1 SGHRS, CDR2 YFSETQ. Trimming pared 2 bases from V and 4 bases from J, leaving 15 bases between.

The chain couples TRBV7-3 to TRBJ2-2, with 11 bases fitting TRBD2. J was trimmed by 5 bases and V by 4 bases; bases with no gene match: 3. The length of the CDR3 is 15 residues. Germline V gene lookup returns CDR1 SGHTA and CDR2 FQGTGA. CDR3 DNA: TGTGCCAGCAGCTCGGCTAGCGGGAGGACCGGGGAGCTGTTTTTT. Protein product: CASSSASGRTGELFF.

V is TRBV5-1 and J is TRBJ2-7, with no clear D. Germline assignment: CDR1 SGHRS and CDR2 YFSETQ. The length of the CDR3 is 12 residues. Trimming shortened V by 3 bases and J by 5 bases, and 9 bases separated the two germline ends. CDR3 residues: CASSSTFHEQYF. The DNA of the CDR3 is TGCGCCAGCAGCTCAACCTTCCACGAGCAGTACTTC.